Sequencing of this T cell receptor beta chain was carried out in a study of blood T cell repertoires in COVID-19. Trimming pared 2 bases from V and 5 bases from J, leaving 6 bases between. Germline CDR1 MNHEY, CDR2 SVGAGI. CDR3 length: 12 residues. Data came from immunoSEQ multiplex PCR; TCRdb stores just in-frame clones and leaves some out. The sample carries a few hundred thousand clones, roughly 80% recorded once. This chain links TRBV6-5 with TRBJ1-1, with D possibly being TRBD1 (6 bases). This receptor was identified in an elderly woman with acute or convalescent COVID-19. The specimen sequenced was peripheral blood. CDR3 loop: CASSYGTTEAFF. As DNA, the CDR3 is TGTGCCAGCAGTTACGGGACAACTGAAGCTTTCTTT.